This T cell receptor (beta chain) is drawn from a study of a mutant IDH1 vaccine in newly diagnosed glioma. Trimming left V 4 bases short and J 4 bases short, with 7 bases between. The germline V gene encodes CDR1 SQVTM and CDR2 ANQGSEA. The CDR3 has 11 amino acids. Study findings and constraints: With respect to changes in top peripheral T cell clonotypes, pseudoprogression seemed unrelated.

Time point here: baseline, week 1 (first vaccination visit). Treatment given: pre-vaccination baseline after standard-of-care therapy. Donors' newly diagnosed IDH1-mutant WHO grade 3 or 4 astrocytomas lacked nuclear ATRX. The table came from immunoSEQ multiplex PCR; TCRdb's copy has only in-frame clones and leaves some out. The sample gives roughly 19,000 clones, about 85% of which show up once; about 5% is in the top ten. A note on this clone: Its antigen is unknown.

This sequence was found in a man aged 35 to 55 with glioma. The gene calls are TRBV29-1 and TRBJ1-1; D not resolved. Here the sequenced sample was PBMCs, taken from a glioma patient treated with radiotherapy, temozolomide or both. The CDR3 DNA reads TGCAGCGTTGCAGCCGGCACTGAAGCTTTCTTT. This translates into CSVAAGTEAFF. The full variable domain, with the rest looked up from reference TRBV29-1 and TRBJ1-1, is SAVISQKPSRDICQRGTSLTIQCQVDSQVTMMFWYRQQPGQSLTLIATANQGSEATYESGFVIDKFPISRPNLTFSTLTVSNMSPEDSSIYLCSVAAGTEAFFGQGTRLTVV.